This T cell receptor (beta chain) was identified in a study of blood T cell repertoires in COVID-19. Study details: Sites across the United States, Italy and Spain contributed samples from acute and convalescent COVID-19.

Methods used by the authors: Quantification of nucleated cells was approximated via reference gene primer amplification. Some clones are missing from TCRdb's copy, which holds only in-frame ones; the method was immunoSEQ multiplex PCR. V, J and clone size derive from that table, while D and trimming were established from the DNA sequence. The top ten hold 1.5% to 2% of the sample, which has more than 300,000 clones, around 86% seen once. The sequence was collected from a woman aged 50 to 60 with acute or convalescent COVID-19. The sequenced material came from peripheral blood.

The CDR3: CAWSGGLAVYQETQYF. The CDR3 DNA reads TGTGCCTGGAGTGGCGGACTAGCGGTTTACCAAGAGACCCAGTACTTC. The chain links TRBV30 to TRBJ2-5; the match to TRBD2 covers 10 bases. The CDR3 covers 16 residues. CDR1 and CDR2 (germline): GTSNPN, SVGIG (reference sequence). The V segment lost 1 base and the J segment 0 bases; nucleotides outside the gene matches: 5.